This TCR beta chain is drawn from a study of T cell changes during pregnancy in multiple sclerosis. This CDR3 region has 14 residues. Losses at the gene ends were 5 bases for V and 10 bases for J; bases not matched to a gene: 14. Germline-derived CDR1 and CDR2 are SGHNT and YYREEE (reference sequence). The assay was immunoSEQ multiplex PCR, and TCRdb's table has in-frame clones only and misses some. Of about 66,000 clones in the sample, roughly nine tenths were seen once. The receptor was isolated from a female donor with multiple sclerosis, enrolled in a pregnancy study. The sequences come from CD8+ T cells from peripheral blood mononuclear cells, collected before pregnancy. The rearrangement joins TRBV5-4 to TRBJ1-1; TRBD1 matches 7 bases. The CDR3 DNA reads TGTGCCAGCAGAAGACCAGGGACAGCAGAAGGAGCTTTCTTT. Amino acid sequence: CASRRPGTAEGAFF.